This TCR beta chain was recovered during a study of blood T cell repertoires in COVID-19. For the study at large: Donors in the United States, Italy and Spain gave samples during acute or convalescent COVID-19. Sources were T cells, B-cell-depleted T cells, or PBMCs; the material itself was cDNA or gDNA.

This clone has only a few counts. Germline V gene sequence: CDR1 MNHEY, CDR2 SVGEGT. The CDR3 contains 18 residues. J gave up 2 bases and V 5 bases, and 10 bases lay outside the gene matches. In the original analysis: Counts of nucleated cells, estimated from reference gene primer amplification, were obtained. Repertoires were generated with immunoSEQ multiplex PCR, while TCRdb's copy carries only in-frame clones and drops some. V and J calls plus clone size are reproduced from that table; the DNA served to infer D and trimming. The sample holds 150,000 or so clones, about 85% seen once. This receptor was identified in a human donor in a cohort sampled during active COVID-19. The rearrangement links TRBV6-2 or TRBV6-3 to TRBJ2-3; 13 positions agree with TRBD2. The sample taken for sequencing was peripheral blood. CDR3 bases: TGTGCCAGCAGTCAAATCGGGGGGACTAGCGGGGCCACAGATACGCAGTATTTT. Translated: CASSQIGGTSGATDTQYF.